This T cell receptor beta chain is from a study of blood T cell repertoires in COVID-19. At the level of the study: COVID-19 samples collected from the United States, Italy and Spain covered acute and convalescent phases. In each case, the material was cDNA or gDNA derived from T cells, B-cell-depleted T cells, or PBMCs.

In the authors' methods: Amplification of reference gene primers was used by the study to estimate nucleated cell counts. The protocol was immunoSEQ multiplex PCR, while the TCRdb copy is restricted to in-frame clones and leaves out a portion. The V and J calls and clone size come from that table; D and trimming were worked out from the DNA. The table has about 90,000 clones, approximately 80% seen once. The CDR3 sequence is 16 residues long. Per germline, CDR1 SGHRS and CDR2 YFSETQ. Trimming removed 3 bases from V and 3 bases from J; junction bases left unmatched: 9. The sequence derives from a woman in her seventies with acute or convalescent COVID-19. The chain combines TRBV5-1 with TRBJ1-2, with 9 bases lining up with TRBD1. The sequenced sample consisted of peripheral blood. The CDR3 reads CASSWAGTGIDYGYTF. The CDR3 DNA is TGCGCCAGCAGCTGGGCTGGGACAGGGATCGACTATGGCTACACCTTC.